The 8 T cell receptor beta chains in this list originate from one sample, sequenced in a study of identifying expanded T cells in peripheral blood. The table came from immunoSEQ multiplex PCR; TCRdb's copy has only in-frame clones and leaves some out. The table shows tens of thousands of clones, with approximately 82% occurring only once. Source material: blood. These receptors were obtained from a person between 18 and 75 years old in good health.

This chain connects TRBV19 to TRBJ1-5, with D perhaps TRBD1 (5 bases). The CDR3 runs to 16 residues. Per germline, CDR1 LNHDA and CDR2 SQIVND (reference sequence). Trimming took off 6 bases at V and 2 bases at J, with 17 bases between the two ends. CDR3: CASSRNGLGGNQPQHF. In DNA, the CDR3 is TGTGCCAGTAGCAGGAACGGTTTAGGGGGCAATCAGCCCCAGCATTTT.

The genes are TRBV7-2 and TRBJ1-3; D possibly corresponds to TRBD1 (6 bases). The CDR3 length is 16 residues. The V and J ends lost 1 base and 2 bases respectively, with 12 bases between them. The V gene's germline CDR1 is SGHTA and CDR2 FQGNSA. CDR3 sequence: CASSLGGGGPGNTIYF. DNA of the CDR3: TGTGCCAGCAGCTTAGGAGGTGGGGGGCCTGGAAACACCATATATTTT.

J is TRBJ2-7 and V is TRBV7-8; 8 positions match TRBD1. The CDR3 totals 15 residues. V trimming: 4 bases; J trimming: 1 base; junction bases outside the gene matches: 6. CDR1 SGHVS and CDR2 FQNEAQ come from the germline V gene. CDR3 loop: CASSYERDRSYEQYF. CDR3 sequence (DNA): TGTGCCAGCAGCTACGAAAGGGACAGGTCCTACGAGCAGTACTTC. Drawing the rest from reference TRBV7-8 and TRBJ2-7, the complete variable domain is GAGVSQSPRYKVAKRGQDVALRCDPISGHVSLFWYQQALGQGPEFLTYFQNEAQLDKSGLPSDRFFAERPEGSVSTLKIQRTQQEDSAVYLCASSYERDRSYEQYFGPGTRLTVT.

Here the CDR3 DNA reads TGCGCCAGCTCAGCGGCCGGGGAGCTGTTTTTT. It translates to CASSAAGELFF. This chain connects TRBV10-1 to TRBJ2-2; the D gene is possibly TRBD2 (5 bases). Deletions cut 8 bases from V and 6 bases from J, with 7 bases between. The CDR3 is 11 amino acids. Germline V CDR1 and CDR2: WNHNN, SYGVQD (reference sequence).

The chain has TRBV5-1 and TRBJ1-6; perhaps TRBD1 as D (5 bases). There are 17 residues in the CDR3. Germline V gene lookup returns CDR1 SGHRS and CDR2 YFSETQ. V was pared by 2 bases and J by 0 bases, with 12 bases between. CDR3 amino acids: CASSFEGASSYNSPLHF. The CDR3 DNA reads TGCGCCAGCAGCTTCGAAGGGGCGAGCTCCTATAATTCACCCCTCCACTTT.

The gene calls are TRBV2 and TRBJ2-5; 8 nucleotides line up with TRBD1. J lost 4 bases, V lost 6 bases, and 10 bases had no gene match. CDR1 is SNHLY, CDR2 FYNNEI, per germline. CDR3 length equals 15 residues. In DNA, the CDR3 is TGTGCCAGCAGAGGTGGACAGGGAGGAAGAGAGACCCAGTACTTC. Protein product: CASRGGQGGRETQYF.

This clone was detected a few times. This rearrangement joins TRBV18 to TRBJ1-5; D is perhaps TRBD1 (5 bases). The ends were cut back, 1 base at V and 3 bases at J, with 7 bases in the middle. The CDR3 totals 14 residues. Germline values: CDR1 KGHSH, CDR2 LQKENI. The CDR3 spells CASSPQGPNQPQHF. The CDR3 nucleotides read TGTGCCAGCTCACCACAGGGACCCAATCAGCCCCAGCATTTT.

The chain joins TRBV7-2 to TRBJ2-2; TRBD1 matches at 7 bases. Germline V gives CDR1 SGHTA, CDR2 FQGNSA. The CDR3 is made up of 13 amino acids. V lost 4 bases, J lost 6 bases, and 2 bases stayed unmatched. The CDR3 DNA follows: TGTGCCAGCAGCTCCACAGGGGCCGGGGAGCTGTTTTTT. Protein: CASSSTGAGELFF.